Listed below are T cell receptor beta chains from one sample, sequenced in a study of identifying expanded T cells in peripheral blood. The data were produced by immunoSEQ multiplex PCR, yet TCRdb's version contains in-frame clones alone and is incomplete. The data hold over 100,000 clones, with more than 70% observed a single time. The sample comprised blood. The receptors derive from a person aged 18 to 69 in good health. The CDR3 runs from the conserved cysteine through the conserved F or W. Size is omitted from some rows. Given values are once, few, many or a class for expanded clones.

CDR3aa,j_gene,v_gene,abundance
CASSATGATADTQYF,TRBJ2-3,TRBV2,NA
CASSFSGFGQYF,TRBJ2-7,TRBV28,NA
CASSRSGGTDTQYF,TRBJ2-3,TRBV11-1,NA
CATSRGLGTGAFF,TRBJ1-1,TRBV15,NA
CASSSLGNNYGYTF,TRBJ1-2,TRBV28,NA
CASRGEPYEQYF,TRBJ2-7,TRBV6-5,few
CASIRTSIADTQYF,TRBJ2-3,TRBV7-9,NA
CASSHDRGRGETQYF,TRBJ2-5,TRBV7-7,once
CASSESEGAYYNEQFF,TRBJ2-1,TRBV25-1,NA
CASSLDPLDDQPQHF,TRBJ1-5,TRBV7-2,NA
CASSLDGFQNQETQYF,TRBJ2-5,TRBV11-1,NA
CASYRDSISYEQYF,NA,TRBV2,NA
CASSSDRLTDTQYF,TRBJ2-3,TRBV7-2,NA
CASSLETGNYGYTF,TRBJ1-2,TRBV11-2,NA
CASSPLAGGSSPYEQYF,TRBJ2-7,TRBV28,NA
CASSFGTYTEAFF,TRBJ1-1,TRBV7-9,NA
CASSPGPANTGELFF,TRBJ2-2,TRBV19,NA
CASKLGQGDYGYTF,TRBJ1-2,TRBV6-6,NA
CASSLSPSGTTDTQYF,TRBJ2-3,TRBV5-1,NA
CASSKYAGLQETQYF,TRBJ2-5,TRBV7-3,NA
CASSFRDSKGGGEQFF,TRBJ2-1,TRBV5-1,NA
CASRTQGGNTGELFF,TRBJ2-2,TRBV19,NA
CASSDFRDLSGNTIYF,TRBJ1-3,TRBV6-4,NA
CASSPLGLGTYEQYF,TRBJ2-7,TRBV7-2,NA
CASSPTGSKFREQYF,TRBJ2-7,TRBV21-1,NA
CASSEQPLNQPQHF,TRBJ1-5,TRBV2,NA
CASARTYEQYF,TRBJ2-7,TRBV14,NA
CASSPGTYIGAFF,TRBJ1-1,TRBV6-5,NA
CASSFSLRYSVSGANVLTF,TRBJ2-6,TRBV28,NA
CASSERTSGSTDTQYF,TRBJ2-3,TRBV2,NA
CASSQNPQGGDKNIQYF,TRBJ2-4,TRBV4-1,NA
CASSLFSGNTDTQYF,TRBJ2-3,TRBV5-1,NA
CASSTGRPFGEKLFF,TRBJ1-4,TRBV6-1,NA
CASTPGQIEGTEAFF,TRBJ1-1,TRBV6-6,NA
CASSVGLAANEKLFF,TRBJ1-4,TRBV9,NA
CASSLGDDGQETQYF,TRBJ2-5,TRBV11-3,NA
CASSYSQVYEQYF,TRBJ2-7,TRBV28,NA
CAWRGMGNTIYF,TRBJ1-3,TRBV30,NA
CASSREGAVNEKLFF,TRBJ1-4,TRBV5-1,once
CASSLGMNTEAFF,TRBJ1-1,TRBV5-1,NA
CASSRGQYPTGELFF,TRBJ2-2,TRBV5-4,NA
CASSLQGFGNTIYF,TRBJ1-3,TRBV5-4,few
CASSFGTASSGNTIYF,TRBJ1-3,TRBV18,NA
CASSILTVGEAFF,TRBJ1-1,TRBV11-2,NA